The 5 T cell receptor beta chains in this list originate from one sample, sequenced in a study of CD8+ T cells in alopecia areata. It was cDNA, reverse transcribed from extracted RNA, that served as the sequencing template. This table comes from immunoSEQ multiplex PCR, and its TCRdb copy is limited to in-frame clones, with some not included. This sample carries fewer than 250,000 clones, about 60% of them seen once, and the ten largest clones take 0.45%. The source was CD4+ T cells sorted from blood, collected at week 0. The receptors were gathered from a human donor with alopecia areata.

The chain carries TRBV25-1 and TRBJ2-7; D not certain. Germline CDR1 reads MGHDK; CDR2 reads SYGVNS. Trimming took 1 base from V and 6 from J, leaving 7 bases between them. The CDR3 covers 12 residues. The CDR3 DNA is TGTGCCAGCAGTGAATCTGACTTCGAGCAGTACTTC. The encoded protein is CASSESDFEQYF.

This clone occurred once. V gene TRBV6-5 combines with J gene TRBJ2-5, with D perhaps TRBD1 (6 bases). V was cut by 0 bases and J by 0 bases, with 8 bases left in between. CDR1 MNHEY and CDR2 SVGAGI come from the germline V gene. This CDR3 has 15 amino acids. CDR3 nucleotide sequence: TGTGCCAGCAGTTACTCCTGGACAGACCAAGAGACCCAGTACTTC. This gives the protein CASSYSWTDQETQYF.

V gene TRBV30 combines with J gene TRBJ1-4; maybe TRBD1 (5 bases). CDR3 length: 16 residues. Trimming took 2 bases from V and 0 from J, leaving 13 bases between them. Germline lookup yields CDR1 GTSNPN and CDR2 SVGIG (reference sequence). CDR3 nucleotide sequence: TGTGCCTGGAGTAGGGGTGCGGGACCAACTAATGAAAAACTGTTTTTT. Protein product: CAWSRGAGPTNEKLFF.

The rearrangement links TRBV18 to TRBJ2-7; TRBD1 agrees at 10 bases. Germline values: CDR1 KGHSH, CDR2 LQKENI. This CDR3 spans 17 amino acids. With 3 bases clipped from V and 7 bases from J, the junction kept 15 bases outside the gene matches. CDR3 nucleotide sequence: TGTGCCAGCTCACCTACAACCCCGGGACAGGGGTGGGGAGAGCAGTACTTC. It codes for CASSPTTPGQGWGEQYF.

The CDR3 spells CASSDGTGVETQYF. The CDR3 nucleotides are TGTGCCAGCAGCGATGGGACAGGGGTAGAGACCCAGTACTTC. The J gene is TRBJ2-5, the V gene TRBV9, with TRBD1 matching 10 bases. Germline V gives CDR1 SGDLS, CDR2 YYNGEE. This CDR3 spans 14 amino acids. Unmatched junction bases numbered 3, after V lost 3 bases and J lost 4 bases. The full variable domain, in which reference TRBV9 and TRBJ2-5 provide the parts outside the CDR3, is DSGVTQTPKHLITATGQRVTLRCSPRSGDLSVYWYQQSLDQGLQFLIQYYNGEERAKGNILERFSAQQFPDLHSELNLSSLELGDSALYFCASSDGTGVETQYFGPGTRLLVL.